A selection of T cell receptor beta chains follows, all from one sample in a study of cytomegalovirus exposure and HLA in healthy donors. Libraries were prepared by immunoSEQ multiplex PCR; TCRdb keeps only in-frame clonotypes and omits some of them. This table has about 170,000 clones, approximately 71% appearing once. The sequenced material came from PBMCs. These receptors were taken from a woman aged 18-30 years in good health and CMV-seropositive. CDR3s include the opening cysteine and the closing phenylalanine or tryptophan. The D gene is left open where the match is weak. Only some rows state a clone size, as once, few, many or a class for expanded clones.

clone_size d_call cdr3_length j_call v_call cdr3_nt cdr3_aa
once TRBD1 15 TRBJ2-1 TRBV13 TGTGCCAGCAGCACCCGACAGGGGGCGGTAAATGAGCAGTTCTTC CASSTRQGAVNEQFF
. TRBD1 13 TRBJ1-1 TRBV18 TGTGCCAGCTCACCGGACAGGATGTTTGAAGCTTTCTTT CASSPDRMFEAFF
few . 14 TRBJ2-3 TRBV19 TGTGCCAGTAGTATTACTAGTTCCACAGATACGCAGTATTTT CASSITSSTDTQYF
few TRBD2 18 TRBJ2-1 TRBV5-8 TGTGCCAGCCCTCAGGGACTAGCGGGGGAACGCCAACCGAATGAGCAGTTCTTC CASPQGLAGERQPNEQFF
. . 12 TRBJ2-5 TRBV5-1 TGCGCCAGCAGCTTTGCTGAGGAGACCCAGTACTTC CASSFAEETQYF
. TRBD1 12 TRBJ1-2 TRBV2 TGTGCCAGAGACAGGGATGACTATGGCTACACCTTC CARDRDDYGYTF
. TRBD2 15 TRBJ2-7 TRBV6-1 TGTGCCAGCAGGTCTCCGGGACTAGCGGGCTACGAGCAGTACTTC CASRSPGLAGYEQYF
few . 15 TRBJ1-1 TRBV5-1 TGCGCCAGCAGCTTAGTAGCGCAAGCGAACACTGAAGCTTTCTTT CASSLVAQANTEAFF
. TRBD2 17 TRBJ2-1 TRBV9 TGTGCCAGCAGCGTAGGATCGAGGGGACTAGCGGGGCATGAGCAGTTCTTC CASSVGSRGLAGHEQFF
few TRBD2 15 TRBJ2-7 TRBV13 TGTGCCAGCAGCTTCGGGACTAGCGGGGGTTACGAGCAGTACTTC CASSFGTSGGYEQYF
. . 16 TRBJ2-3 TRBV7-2 TGTGCCAGCAGCTTACTGGCGGGGCTTCCCACAGATACGCAGTATTTT CASSLLAGLPTDTQYF
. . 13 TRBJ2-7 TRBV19 TGTGCCAGTAGGGAAGCGGGCCTCTACGAGCAGTACTTC CASREAGLYEQYF
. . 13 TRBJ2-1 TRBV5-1 TGCGCCAGCAGCACAAGCGTTGGCGGTGAGCAGTTCTTC CASSTSVGGEQFF
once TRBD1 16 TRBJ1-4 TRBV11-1 TGTGCCAGCAGCTCCGGACCAGGGGGACTCAATGAAAAACTGTTTTTT CASSSGPGGLNEKLFF
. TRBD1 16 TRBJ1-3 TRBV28 TGTGCCAGCAGTCCCAGGGACAGGGAACCTGGAAACACCATATATTTT CASSPRDREPGNTIYF
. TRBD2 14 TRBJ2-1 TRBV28 TGTGCCAGCAGGGCGGGGGGGCCTTTAGATGAGCAGTTCTTC CASRAGGPLDEQFF
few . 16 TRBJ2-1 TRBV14 TGTGCCAGCAGCCACACGGCTAGGGGGGGGATATTTGAGCAGTTCTTC CASSHTARGGIFEQFF
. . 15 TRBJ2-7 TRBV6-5 TGTGCCAGCAGTTACTCGTGGACACCCGGCCACGAGCAGTACTTC CASSYSWTPGHEQYF
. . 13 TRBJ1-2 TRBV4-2 TGTGCCAGCAGCTCCCTCGGGTTCTATGGCTACACCTTC CASSSLGFYGYTF
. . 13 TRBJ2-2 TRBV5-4 TGTGCCAGCAGTTCCCAGGGGAGCGGGGAGCTGTTTTTT CASSSQGSGELFF
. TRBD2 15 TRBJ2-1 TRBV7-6 TGTGCCAGCAGCTGGGGGGGAATTGCTACGGGTGAGCAGTTCTTC CASSWGGIATGEQFF
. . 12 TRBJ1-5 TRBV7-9 TGTGCCAGCGGGGGGGGGAATCAGCCCCAGCATTTT CASGGGNQPQHF
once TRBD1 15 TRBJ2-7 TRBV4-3 TGCGCCAGCAGCCAAGTTGGGACAGGGCGAGAAGAGCAGTACTTC CASSQVGTGREEQYF
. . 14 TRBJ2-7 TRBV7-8 TGTGCCAGCAGCTTATGGGGGCTAAGCGACGAGCAGTACTTC CASSLWGLSDEQYF
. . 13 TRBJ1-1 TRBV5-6 TGTGCCAGCAGCTGGGACGGGAGGACTGAAGCTTTCTTT CASSWDGRTEAFF
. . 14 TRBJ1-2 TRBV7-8 TGTGCCAGCAGCTCCCCGGGACACTTCTATGGCTACACCTTC CASSSPGHFYGYTF
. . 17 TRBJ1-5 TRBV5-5 TGTGCCAGCAGCCCCGAGGTGAGGGTGAGCAGCAATCAGCCCCAGCATTTT CASSPEVRVSSNQPQHF
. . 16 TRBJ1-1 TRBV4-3 TGCGCCAGCAGCCAAGATCGTTGGCAGGGCCCGACTGAAGCTTTCTTT CASSQDRWQGPTEAFF
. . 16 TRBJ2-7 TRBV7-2 TGTGCCAGCAGTCCCCTAACCCCCGCTAGAACCTACGAGCAGTACTTC CASSPLTPARTYEQYF
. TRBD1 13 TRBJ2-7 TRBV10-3 TGTGCCATCAGCACAGGGACAGGGAAGGAGCAGTACTTC CAISTGTGKEQYF
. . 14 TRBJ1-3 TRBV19 TGTGCCAGTAGCCGCGCGGGAAATGGAAACACCATATATTTT CASSRAGNGNTIYF
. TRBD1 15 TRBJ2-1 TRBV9 TGTGCCAGCAGCAAGGGACAGGGGGTGCCGGATGAGCAGTTCTTC CASSKGQGVPDEQFF
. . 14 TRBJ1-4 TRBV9 TGTGCCAGCAGCCCCCAGGCAACTAATGAAAAACTGTTTTTT CASSPQATNEKLFF
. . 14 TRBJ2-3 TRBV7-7 TGTGCTAGCAGCTTAGAGGGTGGGGCGGATACGCAGTATTTT CASSLEGGADTQYF
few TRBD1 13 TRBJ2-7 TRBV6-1 TGTGCCAGCACGTCAGGACAGGGCTACGAGCAGTACTTC CASTSGQGYEQYF
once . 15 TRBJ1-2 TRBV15 TGTGCCACCAGCAGTGCGGGTGGCTTTAACTATGGCTACACCTTC CATSSAGGFNYGYTF
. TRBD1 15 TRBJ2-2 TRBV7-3 TGTGCCAGCAGCCTTTCACAGGGGGCATCCGGGGAGCTGTTTTTT CASSLSQGASGELFF
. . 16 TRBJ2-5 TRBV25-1 TGTGCCAGCAGTGAAAGGGGTTGGGGGGACCAAGAGACCCAGTACTTC CASSERGWGDQETQYF
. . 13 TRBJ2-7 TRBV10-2 TGCGCCAGCAGTCCGGGACAAGTCTACGAGCAGTACTTC CASSPGQVYEQYF
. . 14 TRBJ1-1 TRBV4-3 TGCGCCAGCAGCCAAGATGTCGGGGACACTGAAGCTTTCTTT CASSQDVGDTEAFF
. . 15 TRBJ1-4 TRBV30 TGTGCCTACCAGTTAAATTTTGCAACTAATGAAAAACTGTTTTTT CAYQLNFATNEKLFF
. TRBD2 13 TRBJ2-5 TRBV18 TGTGCCACCTTGACTAGCGGGGAAGAGACCCAGTACTTC CATLTSGEETQYF
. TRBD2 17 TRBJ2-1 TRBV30 TGTGCCTGGAGTGCCCCACTCCTAGCGGGGGGAGACAATGAGCAGTTCTTC CAWSAPLLAGGDNEQFF
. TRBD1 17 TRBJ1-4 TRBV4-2 TGTGCCAGCAGCCCTAACGTAGGGGGCCCAACTAATGAAAAACTGTTTTTT CASSPNVGGPTNEKLFF
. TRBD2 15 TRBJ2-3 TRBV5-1 TGCGCCAGCAGCTACACTAGCGGGGGGACAGATACGCAGTATTTT CASSYTSGGTDTQYF
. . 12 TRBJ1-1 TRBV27 TGTGCCAGCAGTCGGGGGGGGGAGGAAGCTTTCTTT CASSRGGEEAFF
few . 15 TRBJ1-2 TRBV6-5 TGTGCCAGCAGTTCCCTAAGCCTAAGCGGCTATGGCTACACCTTC CASSSLSLSGYGYTF
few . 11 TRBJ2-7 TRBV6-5 TGTGCCAGCAGTGCAGGGTACGAGCAGTACTTC CASSAGYEQYF
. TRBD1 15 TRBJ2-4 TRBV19 TGTGCCAGCACCTTACAGGGGGCTGCCAAAAACATTCAGTACTTC CASTLQGAAKNIQYF
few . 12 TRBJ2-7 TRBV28 TGTGCCAGCAGTCCTAGCTCCTACGAGCAGTACTTC CASSPSSYEQYF